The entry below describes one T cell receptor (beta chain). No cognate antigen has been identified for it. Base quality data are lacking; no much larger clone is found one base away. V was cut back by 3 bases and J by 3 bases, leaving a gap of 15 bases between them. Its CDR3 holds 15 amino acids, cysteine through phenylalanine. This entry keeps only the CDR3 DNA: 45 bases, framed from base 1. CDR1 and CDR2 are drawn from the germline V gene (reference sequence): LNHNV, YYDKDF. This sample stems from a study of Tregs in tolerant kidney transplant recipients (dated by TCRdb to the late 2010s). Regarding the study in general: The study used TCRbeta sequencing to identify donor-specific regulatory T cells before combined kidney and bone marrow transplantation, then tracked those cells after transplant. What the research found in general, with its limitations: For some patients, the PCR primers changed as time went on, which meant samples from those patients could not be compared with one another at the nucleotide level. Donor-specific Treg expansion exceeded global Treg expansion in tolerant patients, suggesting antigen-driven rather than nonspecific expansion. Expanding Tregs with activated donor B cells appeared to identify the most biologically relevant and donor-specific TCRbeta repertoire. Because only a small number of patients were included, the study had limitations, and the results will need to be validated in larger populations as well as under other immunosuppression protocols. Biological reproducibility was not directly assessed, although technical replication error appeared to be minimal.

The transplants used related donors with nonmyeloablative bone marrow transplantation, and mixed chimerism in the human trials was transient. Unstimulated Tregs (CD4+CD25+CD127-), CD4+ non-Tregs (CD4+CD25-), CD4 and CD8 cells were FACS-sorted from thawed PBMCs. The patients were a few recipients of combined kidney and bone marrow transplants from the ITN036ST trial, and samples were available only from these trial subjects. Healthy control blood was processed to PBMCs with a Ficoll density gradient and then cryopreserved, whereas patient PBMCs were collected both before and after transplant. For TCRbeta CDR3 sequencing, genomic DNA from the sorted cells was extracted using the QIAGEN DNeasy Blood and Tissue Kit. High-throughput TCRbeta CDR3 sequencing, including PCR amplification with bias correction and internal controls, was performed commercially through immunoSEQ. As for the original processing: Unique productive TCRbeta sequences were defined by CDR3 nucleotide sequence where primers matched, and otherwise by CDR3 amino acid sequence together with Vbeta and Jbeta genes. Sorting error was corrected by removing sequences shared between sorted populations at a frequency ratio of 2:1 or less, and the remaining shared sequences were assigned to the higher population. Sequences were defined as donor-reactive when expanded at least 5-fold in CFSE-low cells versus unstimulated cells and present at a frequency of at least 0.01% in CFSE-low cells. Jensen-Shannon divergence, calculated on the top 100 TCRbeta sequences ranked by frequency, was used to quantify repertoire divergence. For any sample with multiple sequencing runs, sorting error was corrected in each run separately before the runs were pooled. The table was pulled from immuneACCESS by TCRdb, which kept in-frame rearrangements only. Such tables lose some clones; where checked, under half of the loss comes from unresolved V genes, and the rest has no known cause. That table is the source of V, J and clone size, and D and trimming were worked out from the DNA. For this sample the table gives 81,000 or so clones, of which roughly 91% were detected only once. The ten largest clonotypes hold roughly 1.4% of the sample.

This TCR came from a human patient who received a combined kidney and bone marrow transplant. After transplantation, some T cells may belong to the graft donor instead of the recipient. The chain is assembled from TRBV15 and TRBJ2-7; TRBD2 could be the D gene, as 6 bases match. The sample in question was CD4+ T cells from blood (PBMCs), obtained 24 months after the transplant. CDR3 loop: CATSSSRGLGYEQYF. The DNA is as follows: TGTGCCACCAGCAGTTCGAGGGGACTTGGCTACGAGCAGTACTTC.